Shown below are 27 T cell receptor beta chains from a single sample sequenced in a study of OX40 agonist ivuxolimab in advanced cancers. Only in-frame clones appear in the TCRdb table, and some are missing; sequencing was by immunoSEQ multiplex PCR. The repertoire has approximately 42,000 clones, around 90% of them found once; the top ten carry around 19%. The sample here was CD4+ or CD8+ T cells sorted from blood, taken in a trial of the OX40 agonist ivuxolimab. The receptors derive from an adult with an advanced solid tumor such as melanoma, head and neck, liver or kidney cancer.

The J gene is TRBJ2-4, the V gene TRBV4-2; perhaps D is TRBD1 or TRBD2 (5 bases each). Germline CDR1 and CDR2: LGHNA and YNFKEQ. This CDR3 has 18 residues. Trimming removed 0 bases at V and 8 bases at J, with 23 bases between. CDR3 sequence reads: CASSQEVGNVGRLDIQYF. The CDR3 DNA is TGTGCCAGCAGCCAAGAAGTTGGAAATGTGGGACGTTTGGACATTCAGTACTTC.

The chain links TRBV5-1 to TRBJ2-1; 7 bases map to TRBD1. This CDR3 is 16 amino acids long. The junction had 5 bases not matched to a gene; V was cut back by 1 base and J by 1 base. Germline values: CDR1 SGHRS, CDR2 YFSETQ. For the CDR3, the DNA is TGCGCCAGCAGCTTGTACGGACAGGTGTCCTACAATGAGCAGTTCTTC. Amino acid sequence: CASSLYGQVSYNEQFF.

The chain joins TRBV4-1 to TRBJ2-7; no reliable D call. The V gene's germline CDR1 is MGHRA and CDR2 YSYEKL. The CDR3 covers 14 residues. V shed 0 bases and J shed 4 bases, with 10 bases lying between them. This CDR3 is CASSQDPYGYEQYV. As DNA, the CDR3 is TGCGCCAGCAGCCAAGACCCCTACGGGTACGAGCAGTACGTC.

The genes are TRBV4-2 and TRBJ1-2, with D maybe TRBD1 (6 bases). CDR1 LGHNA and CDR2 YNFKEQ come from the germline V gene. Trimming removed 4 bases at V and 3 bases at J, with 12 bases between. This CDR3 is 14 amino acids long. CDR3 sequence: CASSPGRGDYGYTF. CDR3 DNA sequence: TGTGCCAGCAGCCCAGGGAGGGGGGACTATGGCTACACCTTC.

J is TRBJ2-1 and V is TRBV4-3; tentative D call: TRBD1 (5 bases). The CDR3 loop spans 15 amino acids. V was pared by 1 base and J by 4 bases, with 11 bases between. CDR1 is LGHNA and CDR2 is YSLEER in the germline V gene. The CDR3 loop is CASSQGQTRYNEQFF. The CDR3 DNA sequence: TGCGCCAGCAGCCAAGGACAGACTCGGTACAATGAGCAGTTCTTC.

CDR3 coding DNA: TGTGCCAGCAAAGAGAACACTGAAGCTTTCTTT. It codes for CASKENTEAFF. V usage is TRBV27 and J usage is TRBJ1-1; D is undetermined. CDR1 and CDR2 from the germline V gene are MNHEY and SMNVEV (reference sequence). This CDR3 has 11 residues. Trimming cost V 7 bases and J 1 base, with 4 bases left between them.

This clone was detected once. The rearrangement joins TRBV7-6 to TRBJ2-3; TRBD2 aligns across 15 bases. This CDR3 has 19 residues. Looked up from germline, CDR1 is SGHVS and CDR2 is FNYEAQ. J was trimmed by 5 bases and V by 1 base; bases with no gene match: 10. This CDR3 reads CASSLDPTGTSGGLDTQYF. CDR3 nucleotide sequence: TGTGCCAGCAGCTTAGACCCAACCGGGACTAGCGGGGGGTTAGATACGCAGTATTTT.

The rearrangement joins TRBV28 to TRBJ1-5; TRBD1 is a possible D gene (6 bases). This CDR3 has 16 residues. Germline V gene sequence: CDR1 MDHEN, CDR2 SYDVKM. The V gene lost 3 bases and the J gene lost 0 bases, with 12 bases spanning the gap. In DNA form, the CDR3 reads TGTGCCAGCAGTTTGGGGGCCGGTAATAGCAATCAGCCCCAGCATTTT. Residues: CASSLGAGNSNQPQHF.

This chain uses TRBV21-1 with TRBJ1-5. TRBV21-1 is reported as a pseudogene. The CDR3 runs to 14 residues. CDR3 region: CAIKLPEGRQPQHF. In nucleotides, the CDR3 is TGTGCCATCAAACTTCCGGAGGGTAGGCAGCCCCAGCATTTT.

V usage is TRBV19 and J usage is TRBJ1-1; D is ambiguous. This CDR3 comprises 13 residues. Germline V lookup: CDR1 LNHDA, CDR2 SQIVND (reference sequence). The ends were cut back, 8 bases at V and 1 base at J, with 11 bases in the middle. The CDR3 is CASGEFQNTEAFF. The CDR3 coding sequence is TGTGCCAGTGGGGAATTTCAGAACACTGAAGCTTTCTTT.

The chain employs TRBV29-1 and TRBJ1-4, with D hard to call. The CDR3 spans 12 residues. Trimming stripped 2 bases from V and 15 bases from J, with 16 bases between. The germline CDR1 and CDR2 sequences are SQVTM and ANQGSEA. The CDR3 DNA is TGCAGCGTTGAACGACCCCCCGGGGTGTTGTTTTTT. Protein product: CSVERPPGVLFF.

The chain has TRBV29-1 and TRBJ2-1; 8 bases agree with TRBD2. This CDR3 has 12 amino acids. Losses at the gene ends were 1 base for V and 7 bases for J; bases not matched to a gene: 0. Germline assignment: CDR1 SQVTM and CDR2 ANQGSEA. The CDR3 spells CSVEVAGNEQFF. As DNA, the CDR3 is TGCAGCGTTGAAGTAGCGGGGAATGAGCAGTTCTTC.

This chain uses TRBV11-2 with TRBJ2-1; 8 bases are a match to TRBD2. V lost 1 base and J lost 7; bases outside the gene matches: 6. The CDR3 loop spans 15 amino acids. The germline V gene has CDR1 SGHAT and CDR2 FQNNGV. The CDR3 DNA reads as TGTGCCAGCAGCTTAGGGGCGGGGGGTTGGAATGAGCAGTTCTTC. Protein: CASSLGAGGWNEQFF.

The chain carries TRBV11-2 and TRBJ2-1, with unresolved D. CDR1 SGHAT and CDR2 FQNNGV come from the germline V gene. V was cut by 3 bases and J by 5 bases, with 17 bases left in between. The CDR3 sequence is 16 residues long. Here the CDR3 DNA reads TGTGCCAGCAGCTTTTGGTCCCTCGAAGGTCACAATGAGCAGTTCTTC. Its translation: CASSFWSLEGHNEQFF.

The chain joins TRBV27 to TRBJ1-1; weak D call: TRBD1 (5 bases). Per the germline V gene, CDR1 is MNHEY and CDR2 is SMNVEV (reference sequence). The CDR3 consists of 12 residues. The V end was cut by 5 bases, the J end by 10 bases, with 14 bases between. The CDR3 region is CASSRQGTGAFF. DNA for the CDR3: TGTGCCAGCAGTAGGCAAGGGACGGGAGCTTTCTTT.

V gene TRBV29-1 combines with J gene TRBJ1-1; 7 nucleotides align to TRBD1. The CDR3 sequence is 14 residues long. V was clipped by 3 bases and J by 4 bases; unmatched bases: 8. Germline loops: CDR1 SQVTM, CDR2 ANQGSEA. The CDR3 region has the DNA TGCAGCGTTGATGGAGGGGGCGAGGTCACTGAAGCTTTCTTT. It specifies CSVDGGGEVTEAFF.

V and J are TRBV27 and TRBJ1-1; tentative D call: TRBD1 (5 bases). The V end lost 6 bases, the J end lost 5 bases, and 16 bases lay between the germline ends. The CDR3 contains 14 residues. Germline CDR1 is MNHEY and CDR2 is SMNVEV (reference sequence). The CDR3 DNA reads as TGTGCCAGCAGCCCGTTTGGGGGGAGGACTGAAGCTTTCTTT. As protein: CASSPFGGRTEAFF.

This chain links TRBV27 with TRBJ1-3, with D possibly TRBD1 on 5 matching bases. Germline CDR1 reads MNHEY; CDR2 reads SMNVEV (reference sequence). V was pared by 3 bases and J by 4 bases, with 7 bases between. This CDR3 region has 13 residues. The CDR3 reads CASSLGVGNTIYF. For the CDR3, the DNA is TGTGCCAGCAGTTTGGGGGTCGGAAACACCATATATTTT.

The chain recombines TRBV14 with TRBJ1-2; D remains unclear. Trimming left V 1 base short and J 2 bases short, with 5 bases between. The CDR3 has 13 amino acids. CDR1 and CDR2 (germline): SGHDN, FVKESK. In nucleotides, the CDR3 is TGTGCCAGCAGCCAAGGGCGGAACTATGGCTACACCTTC. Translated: CASSQGRNYGYTF.

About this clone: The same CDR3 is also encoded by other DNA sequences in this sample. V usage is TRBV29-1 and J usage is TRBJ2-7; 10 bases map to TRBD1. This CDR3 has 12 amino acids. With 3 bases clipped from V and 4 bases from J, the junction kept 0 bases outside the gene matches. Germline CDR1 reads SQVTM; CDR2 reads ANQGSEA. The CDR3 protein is CSVEGQGYEQYF. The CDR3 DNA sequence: TGCAGCGTTGAGGGACAGGGGTACGAGCAGTACTTC.

CDR3 sequence reads: CASSPRQAGELFF. The CDR3 coding sequence is TGTGCCAGCAGCCCTCGACAGGCCGGGGAGCTGTTTTTT. The rearrangement joins TRBV14 to TRBJ2-2; weak D call: TRBD1 (6 bases). Per the germline V gene, CDR1 is SGHDN and CDR2 is FVKESK. This CDR3 region has 13 residues. The V and J ends lost 4 bases and 6 bases respectively, with 9 bases between them.

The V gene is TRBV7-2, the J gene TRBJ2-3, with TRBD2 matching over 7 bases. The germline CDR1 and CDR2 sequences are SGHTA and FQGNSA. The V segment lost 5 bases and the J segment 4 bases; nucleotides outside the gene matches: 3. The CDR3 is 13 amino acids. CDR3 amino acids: CASSPRGADTQYF. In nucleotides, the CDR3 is TGTGCCAGCAGCCCCCGGGGGGCAGATACGCAGTATTTT.

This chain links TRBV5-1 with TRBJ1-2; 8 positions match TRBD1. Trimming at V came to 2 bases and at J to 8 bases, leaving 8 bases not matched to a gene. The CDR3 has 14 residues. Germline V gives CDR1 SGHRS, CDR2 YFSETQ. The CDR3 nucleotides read TGCGCCAGCAGCTTTTGGACAGGGCGAGGAGGCTACACCTTC. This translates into CASSFWTGRGGYTF. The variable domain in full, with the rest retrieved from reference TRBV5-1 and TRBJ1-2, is KAGVTQTPRYLIKTRGQQVTLSCSPISGHRSVSWYQQTPGQGLQFLFEYFSETQRNKGNFPGRFSGRQFSNSRSEMNVSTLELGDSALYLCASSFWTGRGGYTFGSGTRLTVV.

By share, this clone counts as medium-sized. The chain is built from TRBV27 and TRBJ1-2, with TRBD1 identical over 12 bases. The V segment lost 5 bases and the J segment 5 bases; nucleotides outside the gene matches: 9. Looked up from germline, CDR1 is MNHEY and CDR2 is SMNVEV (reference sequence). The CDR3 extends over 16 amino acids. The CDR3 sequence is CASSLGTGGMGYGYTF. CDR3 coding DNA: TGTGCCAGCAGTCTGGGGACAGGGGGCATGGGGTATGGCTACACCTTC.

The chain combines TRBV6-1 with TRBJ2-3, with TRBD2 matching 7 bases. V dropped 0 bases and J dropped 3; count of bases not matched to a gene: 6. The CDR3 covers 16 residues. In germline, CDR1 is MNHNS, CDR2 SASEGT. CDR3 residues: CASSEARAGRTDTQYF. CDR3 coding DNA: TGTGCCAGCAGTGAAGCGCGAGCGGGGAGGACAGATACGCAGTATTTT.

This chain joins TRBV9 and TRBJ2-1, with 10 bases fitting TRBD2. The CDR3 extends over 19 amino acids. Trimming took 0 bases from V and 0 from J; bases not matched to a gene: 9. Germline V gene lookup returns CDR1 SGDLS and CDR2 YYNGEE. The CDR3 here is CASSVAGPSGGLSYNEQFF. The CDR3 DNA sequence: TGTGCCAGCAGCGTAGCTGGGCCTAGCGGGGGCCTCTCCTACAATGAGCAGTTCTTC.

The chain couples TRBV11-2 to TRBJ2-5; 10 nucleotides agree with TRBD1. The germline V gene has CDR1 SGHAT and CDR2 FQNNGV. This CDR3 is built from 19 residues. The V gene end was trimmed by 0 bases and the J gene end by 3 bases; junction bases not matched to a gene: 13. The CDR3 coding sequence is TGTGCCAGCAGCTTAGAGCCGCCCGGGACAGGGGAGGGGAAAGAGACCCAGTACTTC. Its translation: CASSLEPPGTGEGKETQYF.